This TCR beta chain was captured in a study of T cells in Graves' hyperthyroidism and ophthalmopathy. Study-wide results and limits: Most thyroid clonotypes with frequency above 0.001 were detected in blood.

The CDR3 loop spans 15 amino acids. J lost 2 bases, V lost 4 bases, and 4 bases had no gene match. A remark on this clonotype: Its specificity is unknown.

The TCR beta CDR3 regions underwent amplification using RNA transcripts as the source. Primed by the HTBI set, a first-round RT-PCR was run on the TCR CDR3. TCRdb processed the multiplex PCR reads anew with MiXCR; each CDR3 protein has one entry. The sample yields hundreds of thousands of distinct CDR3 sequences, 45% seen once. The V and J genes are TRBV12-3 or TRBV12-4 and TRBJ1-5; 8 bases align to TRBD1. Sequencing was carried out using peripheral blood or thyroid tissue (not recorded which). The receptor was derived from an adult man with Graves' disease, either hyperthyroidism or ophthalmopathy (not recorded which). This CDR3 is CASSSETGGNQPQHF. The DNA of the CDR3 is TGTGCCAGCAGTTCCGAGACAGGGGGCAATCAGCCCCAGCATTTT.